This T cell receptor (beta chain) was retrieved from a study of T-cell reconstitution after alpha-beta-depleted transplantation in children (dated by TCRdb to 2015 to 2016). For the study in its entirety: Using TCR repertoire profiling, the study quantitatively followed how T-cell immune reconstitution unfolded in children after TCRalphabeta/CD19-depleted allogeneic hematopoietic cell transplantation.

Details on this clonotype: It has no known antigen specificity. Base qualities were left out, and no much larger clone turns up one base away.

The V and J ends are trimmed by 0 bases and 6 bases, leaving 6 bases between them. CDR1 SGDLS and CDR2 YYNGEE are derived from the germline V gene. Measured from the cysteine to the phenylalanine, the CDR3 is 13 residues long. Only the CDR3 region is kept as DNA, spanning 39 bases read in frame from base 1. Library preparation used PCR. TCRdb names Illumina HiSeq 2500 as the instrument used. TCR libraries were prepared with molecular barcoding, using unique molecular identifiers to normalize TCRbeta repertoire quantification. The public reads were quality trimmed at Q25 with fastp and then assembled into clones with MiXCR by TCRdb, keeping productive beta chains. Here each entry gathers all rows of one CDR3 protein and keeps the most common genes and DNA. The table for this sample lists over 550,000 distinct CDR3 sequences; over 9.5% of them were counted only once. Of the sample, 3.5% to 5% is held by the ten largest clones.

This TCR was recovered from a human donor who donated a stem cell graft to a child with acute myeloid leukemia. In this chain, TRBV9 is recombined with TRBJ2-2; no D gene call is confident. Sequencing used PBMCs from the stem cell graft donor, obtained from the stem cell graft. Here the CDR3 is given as CASSVEASGELFF. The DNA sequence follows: TGTGCCAGCAGCGTAGAAGCGTCCGGGGAGCTGTTTTTT.